This entry describes one T cell receptor beta chain. The clone's antigen remains unknown. No per-base quality is available; no much larger clone lies one base away. The CDR3 regions of human TCRbeta chains were subjected to immunosequencing. Per the authors' processing: Repertoire TCRs were checked for matches against a reference library of SARS-CoV-2-specific TCRs that had been generated using the MIRA antigen-specificity platform. Breadth meant the fraction of unique TCRs that were SARS-CoV-2-associated, whereas depth meant the fraction of total T cells that were SARS-CoV-2-associated. Using the MIRA data, every spike-specific TCR was mapped to the spike region that the TCR reacted to and assigned to either a CD4 or a CD8 class. Log10-transformed breadth and depth values were compared by one-way ANOVA with Sidak's multiple comparisons tests. Drawn from immuneACCESS, this table holds only the in-frame rearrangements with V and J called that TCRdb kept. Clones are partly lost; checked studies trace under half to an unresolved V gene and leave the rest unexplained. The V and J calls and the clone size are those of that table, but D and trimming were determined from the DNA. Recorded for this sample are tens of thousands of clones; 85% to 95% of them occurred a single time. Together, the top ten hold 4.5% of the sample.

Sample time point, as interpreted from the label and publication: baseline before first vaccination. In the paper's terms, the treatment or condition label means: meningococcal conjugate vaccine given as trial control. Samples from vaccinated people were obtained from the UK trials COV001 and COV002, which included a single-blind randomized controlled phase 2/3 trial of AZD1222 (ChAdOx1 nCoV-19) in healthy adults. For TCRbeta chain sequencing, PBMC samples were collected from trial participants at day 0 and at day 28 after the second dose. The germline V gene (reference sequence) specifies SGHKS as CDR1 and YYEKEE as CDR2. V is shortened by 5 bases, J by 6 bases, and the region joining them spans 12 bases. From the cysteine through the phenylalanine, the CDR3 covers 12 amino acids. CDR3 DNA only is kept here, 36 bases in frame from base 1. The data are from a study of T cell responses to AZD1222 COVID-19 vaccine listed by TCRdb under 2021. About the study as a whole: A total of 230 to 250 trial participants underwent TCR sequencing, of whom 207 received two doses of AZD1222 and about 25 received two doses of the MenACWY control vaccine. Trial participants were enrolled into age subgroups of 18-55, 56-69 and 70-plus years, which contained about 150, 27 and 61 TCR-sequenced participants, respectively. Summary of the overall study and its limitations: Conclusions about previously exposed vaccinees were limited because only 5 or 6 AZD1222 recipients were SARS-CoV-2 seropositive at baseline. Reportedly, close to half of the unique spike-specific TCRs recognized epitopes lying outside the regions that are mutated in the B.1.351 and B.1.1.7 variants. The 56-69-year group was small, and its depth increase did not reach significance, likely because of low power. No day 14 peak-response samples were available, so repertoires were characterized only after the peak T cell response. After two AZD1222 doses, spike-specific TCR breadth and depth were significantly higher than at day 0 and than in MenACWY recipients. Most participants were white British and females outnumbered males, and the authors suggested that clonal diversity may have been underestimated. CD4 TCRs associated with the vaccine covered the entire spike protein, and the dominant responses were in regions 160-218 and 743-854.

This sequence uses TRBV5-5 and TRBJ2-7, with the D gene call left open. The material sequenced was peripheral blood, taken on day 0 of MenACWY control vaccination. The receptor was isolated from an adult in good health. The CDR3 in this case is CASSYGPGEQYF. The nucleotide sequence reads as follows: TGTGCCAGCAGTTATGGGCCGGGCGAGCAGTACTTC.